The T cell receptor (beta chain) described here comes from a study of blood T cells in healthy people across ages. In this sample, this clonotype turned up once. No antigen is known for it. In germline, CDR1 is SGHVS, CDR2 FNYEAQ. The germline V and J ends were trimmed by 2 bases and 1 base, with 12 bases remaining between them. The CDR3 runs 17 residues. Findings and limits, study-wide: Greater diversity and more naive CD4+ cells were seen in long-lived donors than in aged donors.

A second PCR of 7 to 11 cycles used a sample-barcoded 5' primer and a J-beta primer mix. TCRdb re-called the 5' RACE reads through MiXCR, storing one row per CDR3 protein. The table has around 940,000 distinct CDR3 sequences, roughly 47% seen once. The sequence derives from a woman aged 55-75 years in good health. Input material: blood. The J gene is TRBJ2-6, the V gene TRBV7-6; D call uncertain. The CDR3 DNA reads as TGTGCCAGCAGCTTAAAAGGGCTAGATTCTGGGGCCAACGTCCTGACTTTC. It codes for CASSLKGLDSGANVLTF.